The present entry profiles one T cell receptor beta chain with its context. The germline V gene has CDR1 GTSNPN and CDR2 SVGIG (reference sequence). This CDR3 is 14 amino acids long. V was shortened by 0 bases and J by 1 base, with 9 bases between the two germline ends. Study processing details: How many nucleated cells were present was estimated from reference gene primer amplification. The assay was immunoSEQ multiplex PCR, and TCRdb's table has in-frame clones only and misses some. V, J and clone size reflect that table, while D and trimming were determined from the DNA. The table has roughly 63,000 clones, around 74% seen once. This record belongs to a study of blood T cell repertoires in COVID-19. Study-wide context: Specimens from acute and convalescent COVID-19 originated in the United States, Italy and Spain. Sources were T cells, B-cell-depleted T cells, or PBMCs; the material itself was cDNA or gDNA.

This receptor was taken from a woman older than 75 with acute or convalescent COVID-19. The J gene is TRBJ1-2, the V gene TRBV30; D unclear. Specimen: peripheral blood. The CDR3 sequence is CAWSVPGVNYGYTF. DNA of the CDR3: TGTGCCTGGAGTGTGCCAGGCGTTAACTATGGCTACACCTTC.